A single sample gave rise to the 9 T cell receptor beta chains below, sequenced in a study of blood T cell repertoires in COVID-19. This table comes from immunoSEQ multiplex PCR, and its TCRdb copy is limited to in-frame clones, with some not included. The sample contains about 160,000 clones, approximately 82% of which appear only once. Sequencing was carried out using peripheral blood. The receptors stem from an elderly woman with acute or convalescent COVID-19.

The chain has TRBV5-5 and TRBJ1-5, with D uncertain. Trimming cost V 2 bases and J 2 bases, with 14 bases left between them. Looked up from germline, CDR1 is SGHKS and CDR2 is YYEKEE (reference sequence). The CDR3 consists of 16 residues. In DNA, the CDR3 is TGTGCCAGCAGCTTACCACCGGCCGCGGGCAATCAGCCCCAGCATTTT. It yields the protein CASSLPPAAGNQPQHF.

This chain connects TRBV2 to TRBJ1-3, with D possibly being TRBD1 (5 bases). V was cut by 3 bases and J by 4 bases, with 13 bases left in between. The CDR3 is made up of 15 amino acids. CDR1 and CDR2 from the germline V gene are SNHLY and FYNNEI. CDR3 sequence (DNA): TGTGCCAGCAGTGATTTTCAGGGAGGAGGAAACACCATATATTTT. It specifies CASSDFQGGGNTIYF.

The count of this clone is one. The chain links TRBV6-5 to TRBJ1-6; perhaps TRBD1 as D (6 bases). CDR3 length: 16 amino acids. Per the germline V gene, CDR1 is MNHEY and CDR2 is SVGAGI. V was cut by 0 bases and J by 12 bases, with 18 bases left in between. For the CDR3, the DNA is TGTGCCAGCAGTTACTCGACTACAGGGTTATGGTTACCCCTCCACTTT. It translates to CASSYSTTGLWLPLHF.

The chain links TRBV9 to TRBJ2-7; TRBD2 matches 12 bases. This CDR3 contains 17 residues. The trim removed 0 bases at V and 0 bases at J, leaving 4 bases unmatched. The germline V gene has CDR1 SGDLS and CDR2 YYNGEE. The CDR3 nucleotides read TGTGCCAGCAGCGTAGGGGTGGGACTAGCGGGCTCCTACGAGCAGTACTTC. Protein sequence: CASSVGVGLAGSYEQYF.

The rearrangement uses TRBV7-9 and TRBJ1-6; no firm D call. The CDR3 extends over 13 amino acids. Looked up from germline, CDR1 is SEHNR and CDR2 is FQNEAQ (reference sequence). Trimming took off 2 bases at V and 8 bases at J, with 7 bases between the two ends. The CDR3 region is CASSLQRDSPLHF. The CDR3 DNA is TGTGCCAGCAGCTTACAACGGGATTCACCCCTCCACTTT.

V is TRBV3-1 (or the pseudogene TRBV3-2) and J is TRBJ1-6; D not certain. CDR3 size: 13 residues. V was clipped by 1 base and J by 8 bases, with 6 bases between them. Germline lookup yields CDR1 LGHDT and CDR2 YNNKEL (reference sequence). CDR3 coding DNA: TGTGCCAGCAGCCAAGCCTCCCATTCACCCCTCCACTTT. It translates to CASSQASHSPLHF.

The rearrangement links TRBV19 to TRBJ1-5; D remains unclear. The V and J ends lost 1 base and 11 bases respectively, with 9 bases between them. The V gene's germline CDR1 is LNHDA and CDR2 SQIVND (reference sequence). This CDR3 has 12 amino acids. The CDR3 bases are TGTGCCAGTAGTATAGGCACAGCCTCCCAGCATTTT. It encodes CASSIGTASQHF.

The V call is TRBV19, the J call TRBJ2-1; D remains ambiguous. This CDR3 is built from 13 residues. Trimming pared 1 base from V and 7 bases from J, leaving 8 bases between. Germline V gene lookup returns CDR1 LNHDA and CDR2 SQIVND (reference sequence). This CDR3 is CASSIGYQNEQFF. CDR3 nucleotides: TGTGCCAGTAGTATAGGTTATCAGAATGAGCAGTTCTTC.

V gene TRBV29-1 combines with J gene TRBJ2-2, with D possibly TRBD2 on 5 matching bases. The V gene lost 4 bases and the J gene lost 1 base, with 7 bases spanning the gap. The CDR3 length is 13 residues. Germline V gene sequence: CDR1 SQVTM, CDR2 ANQGSEA. The DNA for the CDR3 is TGCAGCGTTGGACGGGAGAACACCGGGGAGCTGTTTTTT. As protein: CSVGRENTGELFF.